The source of this T cell receptor beta chain is a study of blood T cell repertoires in COVID-19 (dated by TCRdb to 2019 to 2021). Regarding the research as a whole: The collaborator samples originated in the United States, Italy and Spain and spanned the acute and convalescent phases of COVID-19. Where available, HLA class I and class II types were obtained from metadata supplied by the sample provider rather than from assay-based typing. The repertoires were released in a freely available public database meant as a resource for research on the immune response to SARS-CoV-2. Samples were obtained from the ongoing ImmuneRACE study (first 160 participants) and from about 1,300 subjects provided by 6 global collaborators. Deeply sampled blood TCRbeta repertoires from subjects exposed to, actively infected with, or recovered from COVID-19 were included in the dataset. A de-identified subject ID, COVID-19 status, age in years and sex were almost always included in the sample metadata. The prospective study material was composed of cDNA or gDNA derived from T cells, B-cell-depleted T cells, or PBMCs.

At one collaborating source in Seattle, patients were enrolled during active infection and were followed longitudinally through the course of disease. Collaborating institutions collected whole blood in K2EDTA tubes following their own protocols. For TCRbeta analysis, collaborator samples were shipped as frozen whole blood, as isolated PBMCs, or as DNA extracted from either sample type. There are 14 amino acids in the CDR3, from cysteine to phenylalanine inclusive. The only DNA kept is the CDR3, 42 bases in frame from the first base. A distance of 12 bases separates the germline ends of V and J, which lose 6 bases and 2 bases respectively. CDR1 LNHDA and CDR2 SQIVND are derived from the germline V gene (reference sequence). The immunoSEQ Assay, a bias-controlled multiplex PCR, was used to amplify TCRbeta CDR3 regions from genomic DNA. Turning to the authors' computational methods: Within the assay, amplification of reference gene primers was used to estimate how many nucleated cells each sample contained. Sequence reads were collapsed and filtered to measure the absolute abundance of every unique TCRbeta CDR3 rearrangement. Productive Simpson clonality was computed per sample as the square root of Simpson's diversity index over productive rearrangements. The table comes from immuneACCESS by way of TCRdb, which keeps in-frame sequences with V and J called. Part of the clones is missing from these tables; in studies checked, under half for an unresolved V gene and the rest for unknown reasons. D and trimming come from the DNA, and the V and J calls and clone size come from that table. The sample table lists fewer than 45,000 clones, about 85% of them with a count of one. The top ten hold 1.6% of the sample.

As for this clone: Its cognate antigen has yet to be identified. It has no much larger one-base neighbor in the sample; base qualities were not kept.

Here is what the overall study found, with its caveats: The quantity of clinical and demographic metadata differed by source and by participant and was supplied without curation.

Specimen: peripheral blood. This clonotype was obtained from a man aged 55-75 years with COVID-19, enrolled during active disease. The chain is encoded by TRBV19 joined to TRBJ2-3; TRBD1 is a weak D gene call, 6 bases matching. The sequenced DNA is TGTGCCAGTAGGACCCAGGGGACCACAGATACGCAGTATTTT. This sequence encodes CASRTQGTTDTQYF.